These T cell receptor beta chains were read from a single sample in a study of regulatory T cells in long-lasting Graves disease. From the multiplex PCR reads, TCRdb called clonotypes with MiXCR, one entry per CDR3 protein. The sample has 440,000 or so distinct CDR3 sequences, about 17% seen once; the top ten hold around 11%. This sample was shared with a second study, whose subject was T cells in Graves' hyperthyroidism and ophthalmopathy.

The material sequenced was peripheral blood mononuclear cells (PBMCs), taken at new diagnosis, from a patient treated with antithyroid drugs. The origin of the receptors is a woman aged 25 to 39 with Graves disease. CDR3s include the opening cysteine and the closing phenylalanine or tryptophan. The order of the fields is J gene, V gene, D gene, clone size, CDR3 DNA, CDR3 protein. D genes are given only for firm matches. For some rows the clone size is stated as once, few or many, or as a class when expanded; others skip it.

J: TRBJ1-3
V: TRBV5-1
D: TRBD1
size: -
DNA: TGCGCCAGCAGCCCTGGCGTCACAGGGGCTTCTGGAAACACCATATATTTT
CDR3: CASSPGVTGASGNTIYF

J: TRBJ1-3
V: TRBV20-1
D: -
size: -
DNA: TGCAGTGCTATGGGGAGGGCCTCTGGAAACACCATATATTTT
CDR3: CSAMGRASGNTIYF

J: TRBJ1-5
V: TRBV7-9
D: -
size: -
DNA: TGTGCCAGCAGCTTAGGGCCGATCAATCAGCCCCAGCATTTT
CDR3: CASSLGPINQPQHF

J: TRBJ1-5
V: TRBV28
D: TRBD1
size: many
DNA: TGTGCCAGCAGTCACTACGGGGGACAGGGTAGTTATAGCAATCAGCCCCAGCATTTT
CDR3: CASSHYGGQGSYSNQPQHF

J: TRBJ1-2
V: TRBV7-9
D: -
size: many
DNA: TGTGCCAGCAGCCCTGGGGTCTATGGCTACACCTTC
CDR3: CASSPGVYGYTF

J: TRBJ1-5
V: TRBV30
D: -
size: -
DNA: TGTGCCTGGAGGGTACCGGGACACAATCAGCCCCAGCATTTT
CDR3: CAWRVPGHNQPQHF

J: TRBJ2-1
V: TRBV7-9
D: TRBD2
size: few
DNA: TGTGCCAGCACTGGGGACGGGAGGGGCTCCTACAATGAGCAGTTCTTC
CDR3: CASTGDGRGSYNEQFF

J: TRBJ1-6
V: TRBV12-3/TRBV12-4
D: -
size: -
DNA: TGTGCCAGCAGCCGAGGACGGCTGAGCTCCTATAATTCACCCCTCCACTTT
CDR3: CASSRGRLSSYNSPLHF

J: TRBJ2-1
V: TRBV3-1
D: -
size: many
DNA: TGTGCCAGCAGCCCAACTCTGAGAACTGTCAATGAGCAGTTCTTC
CDR3: CASSPTLRTVNEQFF

J: TRBJ2-1
V: TRBV5-6
D: TRBD2
size: -
DNA: TGTGCCAGCCTACTTTATGGCGGGAGGGGGATCGATGAGCAGTTCTTC
CDR3: CASLLYGGRGIDEQFF

J: TRBJ2-5
V: TRBV7-3
D: TRBD2
size: once
DNA: TGTGCCAGCAGCCCAGATAGCGGGAGGGCCGTAGAGACCCAGTACTTC
CDR3: CASSPDSGRAVETQYF

J: TRBJ2-3
V: TRBV3-1
D: -
size: many
DNA: TGTGCCAGCAGCCAAGACCCCATCACTATCACAGATACGCAGTATTTT
CDR3: CASSQDPITITDTQYF

J: TRBJ1-3
V: TRBV6-5
D: -
size: few
DNA: TGTGCCAGCAGTTACGACGCAGGAGATGGAAACACCATATATTTT
CDR3: CASSYDAGDGNTIYF

J: TRBJ1-2
V: TRBV28
D: -
size: many
DNA: TGTGCCAGCAGTTTGGGGCACAGGGACTACACCTTC
CDR3: CASSLGHRDYTF

J: TRBJ2-1
V: TRBV3-1
D: -
size: many
DNA: TGTGCCAGCAGCCAAGATTGGGACCTCCCGCTCTTC
CDR3: CASSQDWDLPLF

J: TRBJ2-1
V: TRBV7-9
D: -
size: many
DNA: TGTGCCAGCAGCTTAGGAGGGTTCAGCCTGAGTCCTAATGAGCAGTTCTTC
CDR3: CASSLGGFSLSPNEQFF

J: TRBJ2-1
V: TRBV7-9
D: TRBD2
size: many
DNA: TGTGCCAGCAGCTTTCCGACTAGCGGGGCTTCCTACAATGAGCAGTTCTTC
CDR3: CASSFPTSGASYNEQFF

J: TRBJ1-1
V: TRBV12-3/TRBV12-4
D: TRBD1
size: -
DNA: TGTGCCAGCAGTGCTCCGGGACAGGGTTGGGGGGGGCCCGAAGCTTTCTTT
CDR3: CASSAPGQGWGGPEAFF

J: TRBJ2-7
V: TRBV28
D: -
size: -
DNA: TGTGCCAGCAGTTCGGGACTTTCCTACGAGCAGTGCTTC
CDR3: CASSSGLSYEQCF

J: TRBJ2-7
V: TRBV19
D: -
size: -
DNA: TGTGCCAGTAGTATCGCCAGCAACTCCTACGAGCAGTACTTC
CDR3: CASSIASNSYEQYF

J: TRBJ2-1
V: TRBV4-1
D: TRBD2
size: few
DNA: TGCGCCAGCAGCCAAACGGGACTAGCGGGAGGGCCAAGTGAGCAGTTCTTC
CDR3: CASSQTGLAGGPSEQFF

J: TRBJ1-1
V: TRBV7-3
D: -
size: -
DNA: TGTGCCAGCAGCTTAAGTGGGGGGCGGACTGAAGCTTTCTTT
CDR3: CASSLSGGRTEAFF

J: TRBJ2-2
V: TRBV19
D: -
size: few
DNA: TGTGCCAGTAGTATCCGACTTTGGAGCGGGGAGCTGTTTTTT
CDR3: CASSIRLWSGELFF

J: TRBJ2-7
V: TRBV20-1
D: -
size: -
DNA: TGCAGTGCTAGGGACCTAGGATCCGTCGAGCAGTACTTC
CDR3: CSARDLGSVEQYF

J: TRBJ1-1
V: TRBV7-9
D: -
size: few
DNA: TGTGCCAGCGGCCGGGGTGCGGACACTGAAGCTTTCTTT
CDR3: CASGRGADTEAFF

J: TRBJ2-7
V: TRBV30
D: TRBD2
size: many
DNA: TGTGCCTGGAGCACCAAAAACCTAGCGGAAGCCTACGAGCAGTACTTC
CDR3: CAWSTKNLAEAYEQYF

J: TRBJ2-7
V: TRBV19
D: -
size: few
DNA: TGTGCCAGTAGTTCCTCGGAGGGCTCCTACGAGCAGTACTTC
CDR3: CASSSSEGSYEQYF

J: TRBJ1-4
V: TRBV3-1
D: -
size: -
DNA: TGTGCCAGCAGCCGCCCCCTCGGAACAGTTAATGAAAAACTGTTTTTT
CDR3: CASSRPLGTVNEKLFF

J: TRBJ1-2
V: TRBV7-2
D: -
size: -
DNA: TGTGCCAGCAGCTTAGAGGGGCGGGGTTTCTATGGCTACACCTTC
CDR3: CASSLEGRGFYGYTF

J: TRBJ1-2
V: TRBV28
D: -
size: many
DNA: TGTGCCAGCAGCCTTATTGGGGAGGCAAGCGGCTACACCTTC
CDR3: CASSLIGEASGYTF

J: TRBJ2-2
V: TRBV6-2/TRBV6-3
D: TRBD2
size: once
DNA: TGTGCCAGCAGACCGGGCCTAGCGGGCTCCCAAGGGAACACCGGGGAGCTGTTTTTT
CDR3: CASRPGLAGSQGNTGELFF

J: TRBJ2-1
V: TRBV11-3
D: -
size: many
DNA: TGTGCCAGCGGGGGCTCCTACAATGAGCAGTTCTTC
CDR3: CASGGSYNEQFF

J: TRBJ2-1
V: TRBV27
D: -
size: many
DNA: TGTGCCAGCAGTTCACCCCCCCACTACAATGAGCAGTTCTTC
CDR3: CASSSPPHYNEQFF

J: TRBJ2-7
V: TRBV5-1
D: -
size: -
DNA: TGCGCCAGCAGCTTGGGTCCCGGGCGCGAGCAGTACTTC
CDR3: CASSLGPGREQYF

J: TRBJ1-5
V: TRBV20-1
D: TRBD1
size: many
DNA: TGCAGTGCTAGAGATAACAGGGGGCAGCCCCAGCATTTT
CDR3: CSARDNRGQPQHF

J: TRBJ1-1
V: TRBV7-2
D: -
size: many
DNA: TGTGCCAGCAGCTTAGTTAGCAGGGAGGCGATAAGGTCTAACACTGAAGCTTTCTTT
CDR3: CASSLVSREAIRSNTEAFF

J: TRBJ2-1
V: TRBV4-3
D: -
size: few
DNA: TGCGCCAGCAGCCAAGATCAGGAGGGAACTGAGCAGTTCTTC
CDR3: CASSQDQEGTEQFF

J: TRBJ1-2
V: TRBV3-1
D: TRBD1
size: many
DNA: TGTGCCAGCAGCCAAGAGCAGGCAGGGGGCCATGGCTACACCTTC
CDR3: CASSQEQAGGHGYTF

J: TRBJ1-5
V: TRBV20-1
D: TRBD1
size: many
DNA: TGCAGTGCTAGAAGTCTTTGGTCGGGGACAGGGGGTGCGCCCCAGCATTTT
CDR3: CSARSLWSGTGGAPQHF

J: TRBJ2-1
V: TRBV11-2
D: TRBD2
size: few
DNA: TGTGCCAGCAGCCCAAGAACCGGGACTAGCCCTTACAATGAGCAGTTCTTC
CDR3: CASSPRTGTSPYNEQFF

J: TRBJ2-2
V: TRBV11-3
D: -
size: many
DNA: TGTGCCAGCAGCTTAGAGGCAGGGGCGAGCGCCGGGGAGCTGTTTTTT
CDR3: CASSLEAGASAGELFF

J: TRBJ1-1
V: TRBV20-1
D: -
size: many
DNA: TGCAGTGTCAAGAGCGGGATAAACACTGAAGCTTTCTTT
CDR3: CSVKSGINTEAFF

J: TRBJ2-1
V: TRBV12-3/TRBV12-4
D: TRBD2
size: -
DNA: TGTGCCAGCGGGACTAGCAGTAATGAGCAGTTCTTC
CDR3: CASGTSSNEQFF

J: TRBJ2-7
V: TRBV20-1
D: -
size: many
DNA: TGCAGTGCGAAGGGAGTCCCCGAGCAGTACTTC
CDR3: CSAKGVPEQYF

J: TRBJ2-4
V: TRBV10-3
D: -
size: few
DNA: TGTGCCACCCGGGAGCGGGACATTCAGTACTTC
CDR3: CATRERDIQYF

J: TRBJ2-7
V: TRBV29-1
D: -
size: once
DNA: TGCAGCGTTGACAAAGCCTACGAGCAGTACTTC
CDR3: CSVDKAYEQYF

J: TRBJ1-1
V: TRBV7-2
D: -
size: many
DNA: TGTGCCAGCAGCTTATCAGGAGGGGTGAACACTGAAGCTTTCTTT
CDR3: CASSLSGGVNTEAFF

J: TRBJ1-4
V: TRBV7-9
D: -
size: many
DNA: TGTGCCAGCAGCACCATCCGGGGTGGCACTAATGAAAAACTGTTTTTT
CDR3: CASSTIRGGTNEKLFF

J: TRBJ2-7
V: TRBV28
D: TRBD1
size: many
DNA: TGTGCCAGCAGTTTTAGTTTCGTGGGACAGTCCTACGAGCAGTACTTC
CDR3: CASSFSFVGQSYEQYF

J: TRBJ1-3
V: TRBV28
D: -
size: -
DNA: TGTGCCAGCAGTCAAAGTGGCTCTGGAAACACCATATATTTT
CDR3: CASSQSGSGNTIYF